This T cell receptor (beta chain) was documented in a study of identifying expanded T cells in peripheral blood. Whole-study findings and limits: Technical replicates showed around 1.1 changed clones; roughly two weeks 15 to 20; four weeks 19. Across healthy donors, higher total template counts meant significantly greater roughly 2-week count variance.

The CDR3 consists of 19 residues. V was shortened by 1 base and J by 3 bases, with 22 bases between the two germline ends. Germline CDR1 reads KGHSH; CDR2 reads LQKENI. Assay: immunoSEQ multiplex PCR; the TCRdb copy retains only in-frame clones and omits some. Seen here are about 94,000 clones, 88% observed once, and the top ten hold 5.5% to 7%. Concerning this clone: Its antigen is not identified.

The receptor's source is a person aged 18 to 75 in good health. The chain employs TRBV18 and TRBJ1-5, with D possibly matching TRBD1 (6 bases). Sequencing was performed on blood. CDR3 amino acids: CASSPLPVASGANNQPQHF. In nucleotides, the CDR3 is TGTGCCAGCTCACCACTTCCCGTCGCGTCGGGGGCCAACAATCAGCCCCAGCATTTT.